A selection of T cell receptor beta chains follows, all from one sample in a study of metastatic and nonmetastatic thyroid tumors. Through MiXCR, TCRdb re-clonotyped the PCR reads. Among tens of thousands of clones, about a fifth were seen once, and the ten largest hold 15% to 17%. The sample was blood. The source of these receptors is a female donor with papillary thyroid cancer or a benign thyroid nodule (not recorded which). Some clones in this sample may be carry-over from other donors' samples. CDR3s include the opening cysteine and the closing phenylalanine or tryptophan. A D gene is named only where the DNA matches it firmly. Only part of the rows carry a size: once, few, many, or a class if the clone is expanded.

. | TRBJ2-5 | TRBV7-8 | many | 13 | TGTGCCAGCAGCTCGACAGCGGCGGAGACCCAGTACTTC | CASSSTAAETQYF
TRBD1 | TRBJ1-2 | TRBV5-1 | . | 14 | TGCGCCAGCTGCCGGGACAGGGGCGACTCGGGCTACACCTTC | CASCRDRGDSGYTF
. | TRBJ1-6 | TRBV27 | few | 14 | TGTGCCAGCAGTTCGACATGGTTGGGTTCACCCCTCCACTTT | CASSSTWLGSPLHF
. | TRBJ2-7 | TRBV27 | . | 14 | TGTGCCAGCAGTCTGACTACTAACTCCTACGAGCAGTACTTC | CASSLTTNSYEQYF
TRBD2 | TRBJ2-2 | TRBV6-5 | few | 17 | TGTGCCAGCAGTTACTCGAGGCTAGCGGAGGACACCGGGGAGCTGTTTTTT | CASSYSRLAEDTGELFF
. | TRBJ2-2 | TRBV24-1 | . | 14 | TGTGCCACCAGTGATTTTATCGGTACCGGGGAGCTGTTTTTT | CATSDFIGTGELFF
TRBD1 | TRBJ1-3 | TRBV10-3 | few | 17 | TGTGCCATCAGTGATCAGGGGGCAATGACGTACGGAAACACCATATATTTT | CAISDQGAMTYGNTIYF
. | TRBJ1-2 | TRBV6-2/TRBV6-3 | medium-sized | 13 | TGTGCCAGCAGTTATAGGGAGAACTATGGCTACACCTTC | CASSYRENYGYTF
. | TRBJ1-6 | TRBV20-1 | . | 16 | TGCAGTGCTATAGATCCGGGCAGGGGTGGAACATCACCCCTCCACTTT | CSAIDPGRGGTSPLHF
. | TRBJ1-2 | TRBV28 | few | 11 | TGTGCCAGCATATGGGGGTATGGCTACACCTTC | CASIWGYGYTF
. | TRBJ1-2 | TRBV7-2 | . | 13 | TGTGCCAGCCTTCCAGGGTCTAACTATGGCTACACCTTC | CASLPGSNYGYTF
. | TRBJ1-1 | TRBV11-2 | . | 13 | TGTGCCAGCAGCGACCAATCGTACACTGAAGCTTTCTTT | CASSDQSYTEAFF
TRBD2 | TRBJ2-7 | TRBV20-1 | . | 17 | TGCAGTGCTAGAGGGGAGATACTAGCGGGAGGGCCCTACGAGCAGTACTTC | CSARGEILAGGPYEQYF
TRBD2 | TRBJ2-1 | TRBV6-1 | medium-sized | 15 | TGTGCCAGCATGGGCGGGAGCCCCTCCTACAATGAGCAGTTCTTC | CASMGGSPSYNEQFF
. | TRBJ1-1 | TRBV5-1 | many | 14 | TGCGCCAGCAGCTTGGAGGGCGTTAGCACTGAAGCTTTCTTT | CASSLEGVSTEAFF
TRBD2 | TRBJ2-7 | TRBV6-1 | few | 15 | TGTGCCAGCAGTACCCCCGGGGGGGTCTCCTACGAGCAGTACTTC | CASSTPGGVSYEQYF
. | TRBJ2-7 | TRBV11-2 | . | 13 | TGTGCCAGCAGCCGGGAGAGCTTTGGGGAGCAGTACTTC | CASSRESFGEQYF
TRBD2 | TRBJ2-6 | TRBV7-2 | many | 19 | TGTGCCAGCAGCTCAGGACTAGCGGGAGGAGGCTCTGGGGCCAACGTCCTGACTTTC | CASSSGLAGGGSGANVLTF